The subject of this entry is one T cell receptor (beta chain). The antigen remains undetermined. This record belongs to a study of PD-1 blockade in classical Hodgkin lymphoma. Study-wide results and caveats: Reported baseline diversity: healthy donors highest, relapsed/refractory patients lowest. Researchers reported that CD4+ TCR diversity, though not CD8+, rose significantly by C4D1. Newly diagnosed patients and complete responders had comparable diversity at baseline.

Relapses following autologous stem cell transplantation were seen in all patients, with brentuximab vedotin exposure varying. The CDR3 has 15 residues. Per germline, CDR1 KGHSH and CDR2 LQKENI. V dropped 2 bases and J dropped 0 bases, with 11 bases sitting between them. Data came from immunoSEQ multiplex PCR; TCRdb stores just in-frame clones and leaves some out. The table lists around 91,000 clones, around nine tenths of them singletons. Specimen: peripheral blood mononuclear cells (PBMCs), collected at baseline. The genes are TRBV18 and TRBJ2-7; D is undetermined. This TCR derives from a human donor with classical Hodgkin lymphoma. The CDR3 nucleotides read TGTGCCAGCTCACCATACCACAAGGGCTCCTACGAGCAGTACTTC. This encodes CASSPYHKGSYEQYF.